This TCR beta chain is from a study of T cells in Graves' hyperthyroidism and ophthalmopathy (dated by TCRdb to between 2018 and 2021). About the study as a whole: Peripheral blood samples were taken at the time of initial diagnosis, prior to any treatment. Once sampling was done, hyperthyroidism patients were given methimazole at a starting dose of 30 mg daily, whereas ophthalmopathy patients were given high-dose intravenous methylprednisolone. To identify TCR V-J signatures that set the groups apart, the researchers used a discovery cohort of about a hundred patients, made up of roughly 40 with Graves' ophthalmopathy and about 55 with stable Graves' hyperthyroidism. Thyroid tissue and blood T-cell repertoires from several Graves' hyperthyroidism patients were also compared in the study. The 100 discovery patients were divided at random into training and test sets in a 7:3 ratio. The paper describes TCR Vbeta CDR3 sequencing of around 140 peripheral blood samples, made up of about 40 ophthalmopathy patients, around 73 hyperthyroidism patients and some 17 progressor patients. Prospective prediction of ophthalmopathy was tested in an independent validation cohort consisting of 18 to 20 hyperthyroidism patients and some 16 patients who later progressed to ophthalmopathy.

A patient counted as having stable Graves' hyperthyroidism if no progression to ophthalmopathy occurred over 18 months of follow-up. Hyperthyroidism patients were newly diagnosed, had a disease duration of under 2 months, and were aged 18 to 65 years. Patients with uncontrolled infections, other autoimmune diseases, pregnancy or lactation were excluded. Diagnoses relied on clinical symptoms, serum thyroxine and TRAb, thyroid ultrasound and orbital computed tomography. PBMCs were isolated from about 10 ml of fresh peripheral blood by Ficoll-Paque density gradient centrifugation. Total RNA was extracted using Trizol reagent, and RNA quality was assessed on an Agilent 2100 Bioanalyzer. In this sample, this clonotype turned up many times. No antigen is known for it. Base qualities are not provided; no much larger clone lies one nucleotide away. The TCR beta CDR3 regions were amplified from the RNA transcripts. The first round of RT-PCR for the TCR CDR3 was performed with the HTBI primer set and the Qiagen OneStep RT-PCR kit. Libraries were constructed in a second round of multiplex PCR, after which size selection and purification were performed. Sequencing of the libraries was done on an Illumina HiSeq2000 using paired-end 100 bp reads. On the study's bioinformatics: SOAPnuke was used to process the raw data, with reads discarded if the reads contained adapters or uncalled bases, had a mean Phred below 15, or lacked an exact constant-primer or identifier match. COPE v1.2.5 was used to merge the high-quality paired reads, and each unique nucleotide sequence was defined as a clonotype. Clonotypes were aligned to IMGT TRBV, TRBD and TRBJ reference segments using MiTCR v1.1. Only V-J combinations with frequency above 0.0001, covering approximately 99% of repertoires, were analysed. The TCS score was defined as the ratio of F50 (clonal expansion) to E x V (chaos), calculated using BLOSUM62-based TCRdist between CDR3 peptides within each V-J. Welch's t-statistics and random forest reduced around 520 V-J features to 10 to 15, which were used in a naive Bayes classifier (R e1071). TCRdb itself trimmed the public reads at Q25 with fastp, ran MiXCR and retained productive beta chains. Each record represents a unique CDR3 protein, reported with the most common genes and DNA among its rows. For this entry, the V and J calls and clone size follow TCRdb and not the study's own pipeline. Recorded for this sample are under 350,000 distinct CDR3 sequences; 20% to 25% of them occurred a single time. Roughly 52% of the sample comes from the top ten.

From a lookup of the germline V gene, CDR1 and CDR2 are SNHLY and FYNNEI. The CDR3 has 15 amino acids, counting the end cysteine and phenylalanine. The CDR3 DNA has 45 bases and is translated from base 1. V and J lose 2 bases and 4 bases, and a span of 12 bases separates them. Points the paper makes about the study in general: Most expanded thyroid clonotypes (frequency above 0.001) were also found in blood, which suggests that blood repertoires may mirror thyroid immune responses. Sample size was not statistically predetermined, and blinding of investigators to group allocation was not performed. During validation, the model predicted progression to ophthalmopathy a median of around 6 months ahead of onset, with approximately 71% sensitivity and 72.22% specificity. A 13 V-J signature model separated ophthalmopathy from stable hyperthyroidism, with around 91% sensitivity and approximately 81% specificity in cross-validation and 80%/75% in testing.

This sequence was found in a woman aged 45-59 years with Graves' hyperthyroidism. The sample comprised blood. Recombination connected TRBV2 to TRBJ1-5; the D region possibly corresponds to TRBD1 (6 bases align). The DNA reads as follows: TGTGCCAGCAGTGAATGGGACAAGTTAAATCAGCCCCAGCATTTT. This is translated as CASSEWDKLNQPQHF.